This is a list of T cell receptor beta chains from one sample in a study of blood T cells in healthy people across ages. Using its own MiXCR run on the 5' RACE reads, TCRdb lists one record per CDR3 protein. This table holds 700,000 or so distinct CDR3 sequences, approximately 21% found once. Sequencing was performed on blood. All receptors derive from a man in his 70s in good health. Both conserved end residues are trimmed from each CDR3.

>TRBJ2-1|TRBV12-3/TRBV12-4
ASSFLAGPYNEQF
>-|TRBV20-1
SAPRTSSNEQF
>TRBJ1-2|TRBV18
ASSPNKYPGQAVYGYT
>TRBJ2-1|TRBV20-1
SAVRQGSVSEQF
>-|TRBV29-1
SVETSGVGETQY
>TRBJ2-2|TRBV5-1
ASSLEQSNTGELF
>TRBJ2-3|TRBV29-1
SVQWTGADTQY
>TRBJ1-1|TRBV29-1
SVEGNPTEAF
>TRBJ1-2|TRBV20-1
SARDSAGNYGYT
>TRBJ2-2|TRBV29-1
SVDPANTGELF
>TRBJ2-5|TRBV10-3
AISVVATEQL
>TRBJ2-6|TRBV6-2/TRBV6-3
ASSYNSGANVLT
>TRBJ2-1|TRBV5-1
ASSLVGGVSDEQF
>TRBJ2-1|TRBV29-1
SGGGARAGYFFDEQF
>-|TRBV28
ASSPSGTSIIGEQY
>TRBJ2-1|TRBV7-3
ASSPTGSNEQF
>TRBJ1-2|TRBV4-1
ASSQDMTASVYI
>TRBJ2-1|TRBV7-2
ASSVFASGVKHSYNEQF
>TRBJ1-4|TRBV5-6
ASLAAGVTNEKLF
>TRBJ2-5|TRBV12-3/TRBV12-4
ASSWSGGEWETQY
>TRBJ2-3|TRBV15
ATSRSGATSTDTQY
>TRBJ1-4|TRBV29-1
SVEGESSTNEKLF
>TRBJ1-4|TRBV6-5
ASSYSGVGKGEKLF
>TRBJ2-4|TRBV5-1
ASSLGYGAKNIQY